This T cell receptor beta chain is drawn from a study of Ad26.COV2.S vaccination and SARS-CoV-2 variants. Study context: Trial arm assignment for the donor was COV1001 Ad26.COV2.S. Dosing was one shot or two shots 56 days apart. Broader study findings: Comparability of non-spike TCR breadth was observed across vaccine and placebo recipients.

The V gene's germline CDR1 is LGHNA and CDR2 YNFKEQ. CDR3 length: 18 amino acids. V was clipped by 3 bases and J by 3 bases; unmatched bases: 14. Here immunoSEQ multiplex PCR was the method, and the copy in TCRdb shows in-frame clones only, minus some. The sample yields hundreds of thousands of clones, approximately 86% seen once. Stated treatment: over 15 received Ad26.COV2.S at low or high dose, single or two shots; 5 received placebo; per-sample allocation not given. Each sample was drawn 63 days after the first injection (of vaccine or placebo). This person who donated was an adult of 18-55 years in Boston. Concerning this clone itself: The antigen is unknown.

The sample in question was peripheral blood, obtained in a trial of Ad26.COV2.S vaccine versus placebo. The V and J genes are TRBV4-2 and TRBJ2-7; 10 bases map to TRBD1. The TCR was taken from a person aged 18-60 years who received the Ad26.COV2.S COVID-19 vaccine or a placebo. CDR3 amino acids: CASSHQPNPGQGSYEQYF. CDR3 sequence (DNA): TGTGCCAGCAGCCATCAACCTAATCCGGGACAGGGGAGCTACGAGCAGTACTTC.